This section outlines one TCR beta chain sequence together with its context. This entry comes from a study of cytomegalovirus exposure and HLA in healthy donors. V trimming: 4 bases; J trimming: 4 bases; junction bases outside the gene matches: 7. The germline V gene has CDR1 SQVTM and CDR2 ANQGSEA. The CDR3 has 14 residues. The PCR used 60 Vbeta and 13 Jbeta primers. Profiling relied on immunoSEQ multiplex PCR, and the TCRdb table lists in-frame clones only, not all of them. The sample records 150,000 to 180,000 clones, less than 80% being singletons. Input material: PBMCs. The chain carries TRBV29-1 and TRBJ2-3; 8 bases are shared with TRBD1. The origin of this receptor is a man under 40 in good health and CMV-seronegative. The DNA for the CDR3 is TGCAGCGTTGCGTCAGGGGGCAGCCCAGATACGCAGTATTTT. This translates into CSVASGGSPDTQYF.